The 29 T cell receptor beta chains given below trace back to one sample, sequenced in a study of blood T cell repertoires in COVID-19. Measured with immunoSEQ multiplex PCR; TCRdb has only the in-frame clones, and not every one. The sample consists of around 110,000 clones, about two thirds of them appearing once. The sample was peripheral blood. The receptor source for this set is a human donor with acute or convalescent COVID-19. The donor label of this sample is uncertain.

V and J are TRBV7-2 and TRBJ1-3; possible D gene TRBD1, 5 bases. Trimming left V 3 bases short and J 0 bases short, with 9 bases between. The length of the CDR3 is 15 residues. Germline values: CDR1 SGHTA, CDR2 FQGNSA. CDR3: CASSFGGSSGNTIYF. The CDR3 nucleotides are TGTGCCAGCAGCTTCGGGGGGAGCTCTGGAAACACCATATATTTT.

This clone was counted a few times. The sample has other DNA sequences that encode this CDR3 too. The V gene is TRBV6-5, the J gene TRBJ1-1; 12 bases agree with TRBD1. In germline, CDR1 is MNHEY, CDR2 SVGAGI. Unmatched junction bases numbered 4, after V lost 6 bases and J lost 5 bases. The CDR3 is 14 residues long. DNA of the CDR3: TGTGCCAGCAGCCGGGACAGGGGGCGGACTGAAGCTTTCTTT. Amino acids: CASSRDRGRTEAFF.

The genes are TRBV7-6 and TRBJ1-5; D may be TRBD1 (6 bases). The CDR3 sequence is 16 residues long. V lost 4 bases and J lost 7, with 20 bases in between. Germline-derived CDR1 and CDR2 are SGHVS and FNYEAQ. The DNA of the CDR3 is TGTGCCAGCAGCTCAGTGGGGGGGCCAACCTTACAGCCCCAGCATTTT. Protein sequence: CASSSVGGPTLQPQHF.

The chain links TRBV4-2 to TRBJ1-4, with D perhaps matching TRBD1 (6 bases). V was pared by 1 base and J by 0 bases, with 12 bases between. Germline CDR1 and CDR2: LGHNA and YNFKEQ. The CDR3 is 17 residues long. This chain's CDR3 is CASSQGTAAATNEKLFF. Written as DNA, the CDR3 is TGTGCCAGCAGCCAAGGGACAGCGGCCGCAACTAATGAAAAACTGTTTTTT.

The gene calls are TRBV7-9 and TRBJ2-5; D might be TRBD1 (6 bases). The V end lost 5 bases, the J end lost 10 bases, and 23 bases lay between the germline ends. Per germline, CDR1 SEHNR and CDR2 FQNEAQ (reference sequence). This CDR3 has 15 amino acids. The DNA for the CDR3 is TGTGCCAGCAGCCCCGATCAGGGGAAGGGAATGGGCCAGTACTTC. Its protein product is CASSPDQGKGMGQYF.

This clone came up many times. CDR3 sequence: CASSEDRGNSPLHF. Written as DNA, the CDR3 is TGCGCCAGCAGTGAAGACAGGGGCAATTCACCCCTCCACTTT. The chain combines TRBV10-2 with TRBJ1-6; 8 bases map to TRBD1. The CDR3 contains 14 residues. V lost 3 bases to trimming and J lost 7 bases; unmatched junction nucleotides: 2. CDR1 is WSHSY and CDR2 is SAAADI in the germline V gene.

This chain connects TRBV10-2 to TRBJ1-2, with D perhaps matching TRBD1 (5 bases). CDR1 and CDR2 from the germline V gene are WSHSY and SAAADI. CDR3 length: 12 amino acids. V dropped 8 bases and J dropped 3 bases, with 10 bases sitting between them. As DNA, the CDR3 is TGCGCCAGCGCCAGGGATGACTATGGCTACACCTTC. Residues: CASARDDYGYTF.

The V call is TRBV5-1, the J call TRBJ1-4; the D is unclear. This CDR3 has 15 residues. V gave up 4 bases and J gave up 1 base, with 11 bases separating them. Germline V gene data show CDR1 as SGHRS and CDR2 as YFSETQ. Written as DNA, the CDR3 is TGCGCCAGCAGCCCGGCGGCCGGAACTAATGAAAAACTGTTTTTT. Its translation is CASSPAAGTNEKLFF.

The chain carries TRBV14 and TRBJ2-3; D is possibly TRBD1 (6 bases). The V gene's germline CDR1 is SGHDN and CDR2 FVKESK. The CDR3 consists of 15 residues. The V end lost 6 bases, the J end lost 2 bases, and 15 bases lay between the germline ends. The CDR3 DNA follows: TGTGCCAGCAGGGGACAACTTTACGACACAGATACGCAGTATTTT. Its translation: CASRGQLYDTDTQYF.

A word on this clone: A read error may produce the germline difference seen at one junction end. This rearrangement joins TRBV19 to TRBJ1-6, with 7 positions matching TRBD1. The CDR3 is 15 residues long. CDR1 and CDR2 (germline): LNHDA, SQIVND (reference sequence). In DNA, the CDR3 is TGTGCCAGTAGCATAGGGGACAGAAATTCTTCCCCCCTCCACTTT. It codes for CASSIGDRNSSPLHF.

CDR3 region: CASSLAQGASYNSPLHF. The DNA for the CDR3 is TGCGCCAGCAGCTTGGCACAGGGGGCTTCCTATAATTCACCCCTCCACTTT. The rearrangement joins TRBV5-1 to TRBJ1-6; 9 nucleotides agree with TRBD1. V dropped 0 bases and J dropped 1; count of bases not matched to a gene: 2. The CDR3 covers 17 residues. CDR1 is SGHRS, CDR2 YFSETQ, per germline.

This clone has a handful of counts. J is TRBJ1-1 and V is TRBV5-5; 9 bases are a match to TRBD1. V dropped 0 bases and J dropped 6; count of bases not matched to a gene: 6. The V gene's germline CDR1 is SGHKS and CDR2 YYEKEE (reference sequence). The CDR3 runs to 15 residues. Written as DNA, the CDR3 is TGTGCCAGCAGCTTGGGAGGACAGGGGCAAGCTGAAGCTTTCTTT. Residues: CASSLGGQGQAEAFF.

The table lists this clone with a few counts. This chain's CDR3 is CASTRGGNQPQHF. The CDR3 nucleotides read TGTGCCAGCACTCGGGGGGGCAATCAGCCCCAGCATTTT. The rearrangement uses TRBV6-5 and TRBJ1-5; tentative D call: TRBD1 (5 bases). The CDR3 contains 13 residues. V was trimmed by 7 bases and J by 2 bases, leaving 9 bases between them. CDR1 is MNHEY and CDR2 is SVGAGI in the germline V gene.

The chain employs TRBV7-6 and TRBJ1-3, with TRBD1 matching over 7 bases. CDR3 length: 15 residues. Per germline, CDR1 SGHVS and CDR2 FNYEAQ. V lost 1 base and J lost 2; bases outside the gene matches: 2. CDR3 in amino acids: CASSLEGAAGNTIYF. Here the CDR3 DNA reads TGTGCCAGCAGCTTAGAGGGGGCAGCTGGAAACACCATATATTTT.

This clone was counted at least ten times. The chain uses TRBV30 and TRBJ1-5; 7 bases are shared with TRBD1. Germline CDR1 reads GTSNPN; CDR2 reads SVGIG (reference sequence). The J segment lost 4 bases and the V segment lost 1 base, leaving 10 bases of the junction unmatched. The CDR3 runs to 16 residues. This chain's CDR3 is CAWSDQQGSGNQPQHF. CDR3 in DNA: TGTGCCTGGAGTGACCAACAGGGGAGCGGTAATCAGCCCCAGCATTTT.

The chain joins TRBV25-1 to TRBJ1-2; 7 bases match TRBD1. Unmatched junction bases numbered 15, after V lost 6 bases and J lost 11 bases. The CDR3 sequence is 14 residues long. The germline CDR1 and CDR2 sequences are MGHDK and SYGVNS. CDR3 sequence reads: CASSQDRAYWGYTF. For the CDR3, the DNA is TGTGCCAGCAGCCAAGACAGGGCCTACTGGGGGTACACCTTC.

The V call is TRBV28, the J call TRBJ1-2; possibly TRBD1 for D (5 bases). From germline, CDR1 is MDHEN and CDR2 SYDVKM. The CDR3 totals 14 residues. V dropped 4 bases and J dropped 4 bases, with 13 bases sitting between them. The CDR3 is CASSWGGASYGYTF. CDR3 bases: TGTGCCAGCAGTTGGGGAGGGGCCAGCTATGGCTACACCTTC.

V is TRBV30 and J is TRBJ2-7; TRBD2 agrees at 7 bases. CDR3 size: 14 residues. Trimming removed 2 bases from V and 2 bases from J; junction bases left unmatched: 6. Per the germline V gene, CDR1 is GTSNPN and CDR2 is SVGIG (reference sequence). As DNA, the CDR3 is TGTGCCTGGAGTATGACGGGGGGACCCTACGAGCAGTACTTC. Residues: CAWSMTGGPYEQYF.

The chain recombines TRBV3-1 (or the pseudogene TRBV3-2) with TRBJ2-5; 8 positions agree with TRBD2. J was trimmed by 5 bases and V by 4 bases; bases with no gene match: 9. Per germline, CDR1 LGHDT and CDR2 YNNKEL (reference sequence). The CDR3 length is 15 residues. The CDR3 DNA reads TGTGCCAGCAGCCCAGCGGGGGCCTGGGGGGAGACCCAGTACTTC. Translating it yields CASSPAGAWGETQYF.

This clone has a count of ten or more. The J gene is TRBJ2-7, the V gene TRBV10-1; TRBD2 matches 15 bases. V dropped 6 bases and J dropped 7; count of bases not matched to a gene: 10. Germline assignment: CDR1 WNHNN and CDR2 SYGVQD (reference sequence). The CDR3 loop spans 16 amino acids. CDR3 sequence reads: CASSEGLAGGLREQYV. In nucleotides, the CDR3 is TGCGCCAGCAGCGAGGGACTAGCGGGGGGACTGCGGGAGCAGTACGTC.

This clone was detected ten times or more. The V gene is TRBV2, the J gene TRBJ2-2, with 7 bases fitting TRBD1. The CDR3 contains 14 residues. The J segment lost 1 base and the V segment lost 6 bases, leaving 2 bases of the junction unmatched. Germline loops: CDR1 SNHLY, CDR2 FYNNEI. For the CDR3, the DNA is TGTGCCAGCAGGAGGACAGGGAACACCGGGGAGCTGTTTTTT. This encodes CASRRTGNTGELFF.

The V and J genes are TRBV7-8 and TRBJ2-5; a possible D gene is TRBD2 (5 bases). There are 12 residues in the CDR3. The germline V gene encodes CDR1 SGHVS and CDR2 FQNEAQ. V was clipped by 3 bases and J by 5 bases, with 7 bases between them. The CDR3 DNA follows: TGTGCCAGCAGCTTTCGGAGGGAGACCCAGTACTTC. It specifies CASSFRRETQYF.

V and J are TRBV4-2 and TRBJ2-1; TRBD2 aligns across 11 bases. Germline assignment: CDR1 LGHNA and CDR2 YNFKEQ. The trim removed 0 bases at V and 9 bases at J, leaving 7 bases unmatched. The CDR3 runs 16 residues. CDR3 sequence: CASSQDPSGGFGEQFF. CDR3 coding DNA: TGTGCCAGCAGCCAAGATCCTAGCGGGGGGTTCGGTGAGCAGTTCTTC.

This chain links TRBV3-1 (or the pseudogene TRBV3-2) with TRBJ2-3; TRBD1 matches at 9 bases. V was clipped by 5 bases and J by 1 base; unmatched bases: 1. The CDR3 runs to 14 residues. CDR1 is LGHDT, CDR2 YNNKEL, per germline (reference sequence). This CDR3 reads CASSWTGGTDTQYF. CDR3 bases: TGTGCCAGCAGCTGGACAGGGGGCACAGATACGCAGTATTTT.

This clone has at least ten counts. This CDR3 reads CASSLVVWDSHTGELFF. As DNA, the CDR3 is TGCGCCAGCAGCTTGGTCGTATGGGACAGCCACACCGGGGAGCTGTTTTTT. This rearrangement joins TRBV5-1 to TRBJ2-2, with TRBD1 matching over 7 bases. The CDR3 is 17 residues long. The V and J ends lost 0 bases and 3 bases, in that order; junction bases with no gene match: 8. CDR1 is SGHRS and CDR2 is YFSETQ in the germline V gene.

The CDR3 here is CASRYLDRGAFF. In nucleotides, the CDR3 is TGTGCCAGCAGATATTTGGACAGGGGAGCTTTCTTT. The chain is built from TRBV12-3 or TRBV12-4 and TRBJ1-1, with 9 bases identical to TRBD1. Trimming cost V 6 bases and J 10 bases; bases outside gene matches: 6. There are 12 residues in the CDR3.

This chain uses TRBV18 with TRBJ2-2; TRBD1 is a possible D gene (7 bases). The CDR3 runs 17 residues. The germline V and J ends were trimmed by 3 bases and 5 bases, with 19 bases remaining between them. Germline assignment: CDR1 KGHSH and CDR2 LQKENI. CDR3 protein: CASSPLGSGGKTGELFF. CDR3 sequence (DNA): TGTGCCAGCTCACCCCTTGGTTCAGGGGGGAAGACCGGGGAGCTGTTTTTT.

The chain combines TRBV30 with TRBJ2-1, with 8 bases lining up with TRBD2. V trimming: 1 base; J trimming: 6 bases; junction bases outside the gene matches: 2. This CDR3 has 13 amino acids. Germline values: CDR1 GTSNPN, CDR2 SVGIG (reference sequence). CDR3 DNA: TGTGCCTGGAGTGGGACTAGCCCCAATGAGCAGTTCTTC. It is translated as CAWSGTSPNEQFF.

The sample holds a few counts of this clone. CDR3 sequence (DNA): TGTGCCAGCAGCTTAGGCCTAACCTACAATGAGCAGTTCTTC. Translating gives CASSLGLTYNEQFF. The chain has TRBV11-2 and TRBJ2-1; D gene uncertain. Germline V gives CDR1 SGHAT, CDR2 FQNNGV. Between the trimmed V and J ends, which lost 1 base and 2 bases, there was a span of 6 bases. CDR3 length: 14 residues. Looking up the rest from reference TRBV11-2 and TRBJ2-1 gives the full variable domain: EAGVAQSPRYKIIEKRQSVAFWCNPISGHATLYWYQQILGQGPKLLIQFQNNGVVDDSQLPKDRFSAERLKGVDSTLKIQPAKLEDSAVYLCASSLGLTYNEQFFGPGTRLTVL.